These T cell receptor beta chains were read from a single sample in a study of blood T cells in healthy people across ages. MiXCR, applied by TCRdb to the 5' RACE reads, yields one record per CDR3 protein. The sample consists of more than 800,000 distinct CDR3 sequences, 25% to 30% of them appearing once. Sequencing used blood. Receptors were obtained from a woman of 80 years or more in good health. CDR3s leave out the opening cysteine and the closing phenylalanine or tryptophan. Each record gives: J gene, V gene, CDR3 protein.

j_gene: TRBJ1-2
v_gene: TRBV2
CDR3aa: ASSGQSTNYGYT

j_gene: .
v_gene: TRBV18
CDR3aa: ASSPRQGSYNEQY

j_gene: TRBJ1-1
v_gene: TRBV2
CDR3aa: ASSVGGEAF

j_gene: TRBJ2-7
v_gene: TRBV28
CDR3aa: ASSQTGTSYGQY

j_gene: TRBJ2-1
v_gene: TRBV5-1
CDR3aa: ASSLRGSRTSGGAHNEQF

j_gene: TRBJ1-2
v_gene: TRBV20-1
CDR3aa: SAIPQRGPPNYGYT

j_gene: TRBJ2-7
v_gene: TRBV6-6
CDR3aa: ASSSTGEGGYEQY

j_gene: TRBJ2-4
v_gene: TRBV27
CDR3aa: ASSSVSGGLAKNIQY

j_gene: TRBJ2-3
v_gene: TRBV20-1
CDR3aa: SARAVGLAPQY

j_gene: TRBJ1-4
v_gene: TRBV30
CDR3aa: AWSANEKLF

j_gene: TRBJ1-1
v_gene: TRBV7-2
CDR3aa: ASSSYRGPEAF

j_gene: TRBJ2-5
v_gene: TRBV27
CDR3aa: ASSLARAETQY

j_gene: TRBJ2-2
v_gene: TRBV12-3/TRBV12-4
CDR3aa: ASCPGQETFRNTGELF

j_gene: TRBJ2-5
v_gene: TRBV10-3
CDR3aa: AISGGQSQETQY

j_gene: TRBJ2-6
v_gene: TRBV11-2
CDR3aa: ASSLVQGQGARAGANVLT

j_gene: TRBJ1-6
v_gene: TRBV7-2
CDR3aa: ASSSPNPGPSLH

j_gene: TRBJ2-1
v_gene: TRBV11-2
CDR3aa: ASSYLAGGNNEQF

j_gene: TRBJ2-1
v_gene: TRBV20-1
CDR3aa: SVSALRLSYNEQF

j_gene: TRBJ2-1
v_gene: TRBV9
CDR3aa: ASSGAGPSYNEQF

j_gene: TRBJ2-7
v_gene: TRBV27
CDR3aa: ASSRTEGPYEQY

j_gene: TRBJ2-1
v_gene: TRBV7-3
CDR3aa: ASSISGTSNEQF

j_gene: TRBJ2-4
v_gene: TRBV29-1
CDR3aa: SVVDRGLAQY

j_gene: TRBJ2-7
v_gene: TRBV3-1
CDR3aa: ASSQGDRVYEQY

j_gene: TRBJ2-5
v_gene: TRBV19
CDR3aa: ASSRTGRGVQETQY